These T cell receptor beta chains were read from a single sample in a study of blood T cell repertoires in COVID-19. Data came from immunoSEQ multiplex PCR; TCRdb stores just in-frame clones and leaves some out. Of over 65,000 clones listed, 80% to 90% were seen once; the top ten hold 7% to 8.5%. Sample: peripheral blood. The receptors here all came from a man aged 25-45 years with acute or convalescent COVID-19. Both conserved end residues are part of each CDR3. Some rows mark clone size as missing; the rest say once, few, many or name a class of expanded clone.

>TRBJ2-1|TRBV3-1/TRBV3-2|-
CASSQSGREYNEQFF
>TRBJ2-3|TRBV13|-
CASNVGTLHTQYF
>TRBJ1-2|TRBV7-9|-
CASSLGQAAYGYTF
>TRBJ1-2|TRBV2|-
CASSVTGGYTF
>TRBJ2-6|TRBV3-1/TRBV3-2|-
CASSRNRGSSGANVLTF
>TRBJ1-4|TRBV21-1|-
CAINHQSPGTSTNEKLFF
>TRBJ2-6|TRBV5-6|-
CASSWLVRRGSGANVLTF
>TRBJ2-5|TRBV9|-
CASSQGREGTQYF
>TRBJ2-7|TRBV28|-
CASSFWGLAGLGEQYF
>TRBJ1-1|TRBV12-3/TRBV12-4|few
CASTGSFAEAFF
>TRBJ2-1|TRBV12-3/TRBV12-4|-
CASSQTNNEQFF
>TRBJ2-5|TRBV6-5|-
CASSHKPGGRETQYF
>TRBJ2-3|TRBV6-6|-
CASRIGGPTDTQYF
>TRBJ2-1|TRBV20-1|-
CSASLAVEQFF
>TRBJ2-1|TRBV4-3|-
CASSQDRLAGVRNEQFF
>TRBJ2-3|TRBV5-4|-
CAFARDRAPDTQYF
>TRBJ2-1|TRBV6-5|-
CASTPRGSGSLFF
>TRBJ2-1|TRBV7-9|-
CASSLASNSYNEQFF
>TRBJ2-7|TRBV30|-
CAWSMGSSYEQYF
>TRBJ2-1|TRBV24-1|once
CATSDSGQGRNEQFF
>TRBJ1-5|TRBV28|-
CASRFNRGSQPQHF
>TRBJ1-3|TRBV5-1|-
CASSLEGTGAAGNTIYF
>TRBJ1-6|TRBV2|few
CASRGKGSPLHF
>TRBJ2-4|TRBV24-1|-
CATSDPTGAGGKNIQYF
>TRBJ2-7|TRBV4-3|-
CASSQDPAGGIYEQYF
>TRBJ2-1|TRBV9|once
CASSVGLAYNEQFF
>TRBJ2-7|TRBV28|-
CASSLLGTNYLYLYEQYF
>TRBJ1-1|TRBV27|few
CASSLSVRIFMNTEAFF
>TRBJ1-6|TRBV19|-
CASAQVLNSPLHF
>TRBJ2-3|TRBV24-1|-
CATSDVGEGTDTQYF
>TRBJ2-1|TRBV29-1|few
CSVDRLSYNEQFF